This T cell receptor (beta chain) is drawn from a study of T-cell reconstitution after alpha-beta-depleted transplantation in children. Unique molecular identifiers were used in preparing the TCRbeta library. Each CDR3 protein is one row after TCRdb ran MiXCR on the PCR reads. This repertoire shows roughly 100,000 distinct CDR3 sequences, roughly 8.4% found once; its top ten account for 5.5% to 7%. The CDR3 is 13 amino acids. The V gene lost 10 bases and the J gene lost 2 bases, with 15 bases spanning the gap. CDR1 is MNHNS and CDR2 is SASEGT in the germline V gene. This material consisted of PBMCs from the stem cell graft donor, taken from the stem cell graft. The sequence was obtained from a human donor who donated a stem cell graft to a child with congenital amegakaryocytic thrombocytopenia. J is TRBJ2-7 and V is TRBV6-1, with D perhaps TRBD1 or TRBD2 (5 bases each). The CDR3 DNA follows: TGTGCCACGCTGGGGGTAGGGACCTACGAGCAGTACTTC. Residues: CATLGVGTYEQYF.